This T cell receptor (beta chain) was documented in a study of technical replicates of blood from a handful of donors. Sequencing was performed with immunoSEQ multiplex PCR; in TCRdb, only in-frame clones are kept and a portion is missing. The data hold 75,000 to 100,000 clones, with about 93% observed a single time. The CDR3 length is 16 residues. The germline gives CDR1 ENHRY, CDR2 SYGVKD. The ends were cut back, 0 bases at V and 3 bases at J, with 11 bases in the middle. This clonotype was obtained from a human donor in good health. This chain joins TRBV10-3 and TRBJ2-2, with D maybe TRBD2 (5 bases). Sample: T cells isolated from PBMCs. Written as DNA, the CDR3 is TGTGCCATCAGTGAGTCGAGGGAAGGAGACACCGGGGAGCTGTTTTTT. Its translation: CAISESREGDTGELFF.